In this sample, the clone carrying this T cell receptor (beta chain) turned up many times. The antigen is unknown. This sample stems from a study of human T cells and chemical hapten exposure. In the study overall: Scalp application of diphenylcyclopropenone was performed weekly in patients across the entire roughly 25-week study. Per-sample TCR yields varied mainly from small pooled library volume differences. Whole-study findings and limits: In the PT1 data, expanded TCR counts showed a positive correlation with patch test score.

TCRdb redid the calling of the RACE reads with MiXCR, one entry per CDR3 protein. This sample carries more than 250,000 distinct CDR3 sequences, over 8% of them seen once, and the ten largest clones take approximately 2.2%. Time point denoted: pre-sensitization, week 0. Treatment given: therapeutic diphenylcyclopropenone sensitization with weekly scalp DPC. Unmatched junction bases numbered 11, after V lost 6 bases and J lost 6 bases. The germline V gene has CDR1 SQVTM and CDR2 ANQGSEA. This CDR3 is built from 14 residues. This chain uses TRBV29-1 with TRBJ2-7; 10 nucleotides line up with TRBD1. The specimen was whole blood, collected in connection with sensitization to the hapten diphenylcyclopropenone (DPC). The sequence derives from a woman in her thirties or forties with alopecia areata. Some clones in this sample may be carry-over from other donors' samples. The CDR3 loop is CSVGGQGRPSEQYF. Here the CDR3 DNA reads TGCAGCGTAGGGGGACAGGGGAGGCCTAGCGAGCAGTACTTC.